This T cell receptor beta chain is from a study of blood T cell repertoires in COVID-19. Libraries were prepared by immunoSEQ multiplex PCR; TCRdb keeps only in-frame clonotypes and omits some of them. The sample holds about 230,000 clones, roughly 90% seen once. CDR3 length: 14 amino acids. Germline lookup yields CDR1 LNHDA and CDR2 SQIVND (reference sequence). Trimming removed 3 bases from V and 4 bases from J; junction bases left unmatched: 5. This TCR was sampled from a woman aged 45 to 65 in a cohort exposed to, infected with or recovered from COVID-19 (not recorded which). The chain recombines TRBV19 with TRBJ2-7; 8 bases match TRBD1. The sequenced sample consisted of PBMCs or T cells enriched from blood (not recorded which). The CDR3 nucleotides are TGTGCCAGTAGTATGGGCAGGGGGCTTTACGAGCAGTACTTC. It yields the protein CASSMGRGLYEQYF.